These 30 T cell receptor beta chains were all obtained from the same sample, sequenced in a study of T cell responses to AZD1222 COVID-19 vaccine. Assay used: immunoSEQ multiplex PCR; TCRdb lists only in-frame clones, some missing. Of some 150,000 clones in the sample, 90% to 95% are singletons; the top ten hold around 5.4%. The sequences come from peripheral blood, collected on day 0 of AZD1222 vaccination. The receptor set was obtained from an adult in good health.

The chain combines TRBV11-2 with TRBJ2-3; 11 bases align to TRBD2. The V gene end was trimmed by 0 bases and the J gene end by 4 bases; junction bases not matched to a gene: 9. Germline loops: CDR1 SGHAT, CDR2 FQNNGV. The CDR3 spans 18 residues. The CDR3 region is CASSLDLRLAGGPDTQYF. The CDR3 nucleotides are TGTGCCAGCAGCTTAGATTTGCGCCTAGCGGGAGGCCCAGATACGCAGTATTTT.

The chain carries TRBV29-1 and TRBJ1-2; 11 bases are a match to TRBD1. CDR3 length: 16 residues. Germline CDR1 SQVTM, CDR2 ANQGSEA. With V trimmed by 0 bases and J by 6 bases, 9 bases remained unmatched. The CDR3 here is CSVEDFYRTGGNGYTF. In nucleotides, the CDR3 is TGCAGCGTTGAAGATTTCTATCGGACAGGGGGCAATGGCTACACCTTC.

The V and J genes are TRBV19 and TRBJ2-2; 11 nucleotides line up with TRBD2. The germline V gene has CDR1 LNHDA and CDR2 SQIVND (reference sequence). CDR3 size: 14 residues. J gave up 6 bases and V 6 bases, and 3 bases lay outside the gene matches. CDR3 loop: CASRGSGRAGELFF. In DNA, the CDR3 is TGTGCCAGTAGAGGTAGCGGGAGGGCCGGGGAGCTGTTTTTT. Based on the CDR3 plus reference TRBV19 and TRBJ2-2, the full variable domain is DGGITQSPKYLFRKEGQNVTLSCEQNLNHDAMYWYRQDPGQGLRLIYYSQIVNDFQKGDIAEGYSVSREKKESFPLTVTSAQKNPTAFYLCASRGSGRAGELFFGEGSRLTVL.

The chain links TRBV28 to TRBJ2-7; 7 bases map to TRBD2. V lost 3 bases and J lost 7; bases outside the gene matches: 12. CDR1 is MDHEN and CDR2 is SYDVKM in the germline V gene. The CDR3 totals 15 residues. As DNA, the CDR3 is TGTGCCAGCAGTTTGAGCGCCACGGGGGGTTGGGAGCAGTACTTC. Its protein product is CASSLSATGGWEQYF.

The chain has TRBV6-2 or TRBV6-3 and TRBJ2-5; TRBD2 agrees at 13 bases. Looked up from germline, CDR1 is MNHEY and CDR2 is SVGEGT. Unmatched junction bases numbered 9, after V lost 5 bases and J lost 3 bases. The CDR3 sequence is 17 residues long. The CDR3 region has the DNA TGTGCCAGCAGTACCCCCCGACTAGCGGGAGGAGAAGAGACCCAGTACTTC. It yields the protein CASSTPRLAGGEETQYF.

The chain uses TRBV6-6 and TRBJ2-5; D possibly corresponds to TRBD2 (5 bases). V was trimmed by 6 bases and J by 5 bases, leaving 13 bases between them. The CDR3 loop spans 13 amino acids. From germline, CDR1 is MNHNY and CDR2 SVGAGI (reference sequence). CDR3 protein: CASRNQGSETQYF. CDR3 bases: TGTGCCAGCAGAAACCAAGGGAGTGAGACCCAGTACTTC.

This clone was seen just once. The CDR3 sequence is CASSRLGYEQYF. The CDR3 region has the DNA TGTGCCAGCAGCAGACTGGGCTACGAGCAGTACTTC. V is TRBV13 and J is TRBJ2-7; D uncertain. Germline-derived CDR1 and CDR2 are PRHDT and FYEKMQ (reference sequence). V lost 5 bases and J lost 3, with 8 bases in between. The CDR3 runs 12 residues. Combining the CDR3 with reference TRBV13 and TRBJ2-7 gives the whole variable domain AAGVIQSPRHLIKEKRETATLKCYPIPRHDTVYWYQQGPGQDPQFLISFYEKMQSDKGSIPDRFSAQQFSDYHSELNMSSLELGDSALYFCASSRLGYEQYFGPGTRLTVT.

CDR3 amino acids: CASSSSGSWAGELFF. DNA of the CDR3: TGTGCCAGCAGCTCTAGCGGGAGTTGGGCCGGGGAGCTGTTTTTT. This chain joins TRBV7-9 and TRBJ2-2, with 10 bases fitting TRBD2. The CDR3 contains 15 residues. With V trimmed by 4 bases and J by 6 bases, 5 bases remained unmatched. The germline gives CDR1 SEHNR, CDR2 FQNEAQ (reference sequence).

The V gene is TRBV9, the J gene TRBJ2-7; a possible D gene is TRBD2 (6 bases). V lost 4 bases, J lost 5 bases, and 16 bases lay in between. This CDR3 contains 14 residues. Germline V gene data show CDR1 as SGDLS and CDR2 as YYNGEE. CDR3: CASSFRDSHHEQYF. CDR3 in DNA: TGTGCCAGCAGCTTTCGGGACTCTCACCACGAGCAGTACTTC.

This chain links TRBV6-4 with TRBJ2-1; TRBD2 is a possible D gene (6 bases). This CDR3 contains 16 residues. Trimming cost V 0 bases and J 0 bases, with 9 bases left between them. The germline V gene encodes CDR1 MRHNA and CDR2 SNTAGT. For the CDR3, the DNA is TGTGCCAGCAGTGACTCGACTAGGGCCTCCTACAATGAGCAGTTCTTC. Amino acid sequence: CASSDSTRASYNEQFF.

This sequence joins TRBV28 and TRBJ1-5; possible D gene TRBD1, 6 bases. This CDR3 spans 17 amino acids. V was pared by 8 bases and J by 0 bases, with 20 bases between. In germline, CDR1 is MDHEN, CDR2 SYDVKM. CDR3 region: CASLRRQETFSNQPQHF. CDR3 bases: TGTGCCAGCTTGAGAAGACAGGAAACTTTTAGCAATCAGCCCCAGCATTTT.

In its sample, this clone was seen once. The genes are TRBV24-1 and TRBJ1-4; possible D gene TRBD1, 6 bases. This CDR3 spans 16 amino acids. The germline gives CDR1 KGHDR, CDR2 SFDVKD. Between the trimmed V and J ends, which lost 2 bases and 6 bases, there was a span of 15 bases. The CDR3 region is CATSDSRGGQDEKLFF. In DNA, the CDR3 is TGTGCCACCAGTGATTCCCGCGGGGGGCAAGATGAAAAACTGTTTTTT.

This clone was seen a single time. The J gene is TRBJ2-2, the V gene TRBV11-2, with 9 nucleotides matching TRBD1. The CDR3 totals 19 residues. Germline CDR1 and CDR2: SGHAT and FQNNGV. V dropped 5 bases and J dropped 4; count of bases not matched to a gene: 17. CDR3 protein: CASSHGTGLAKASTGELFF. DNA for the CDR3: TGTGCCAGCAGCCATGGGACAGGGTTGGCGAAGGCCTCCACCGGGGAGCTGTTTTTT. Looking up the rest from reference TRBV11-2 and TRBJ2-2 gives the full variable domain: EAGVAQSPRYKIIEKRQSVAFWCNPISGHATLYWYQQILGQGPKLLIQFQNNGVVDDSQLPKDRFSAERLKGVDSTLKIQPAKLEDSAVYLCASSHGTGLAKASTGELFFGEGSRLTVL.

The V gene is TRBV9, the J gene TRBJ1-4, with D uncertain. Germline V lookup: CDR1 SGDLS, CDR2 YYNGEE. V dropped 1 base and J dropped 0 bases, with 10 bases sitting between them. This CDR3 spans 16 amino acids. CDR3 in DNA: TGTGCCAGCAGCGTAACGGACGGAGCAACTAATGAAAAACTGTTTTTT. It translates to CASSVTDGATNEKLFF.

The V and J genes are TRBV7-4 and TRBJ2-7; 10 bases align to TRBD2. The CDR3 contains 13 residues. Germline V gene data show CDR1 as SGHVT and CDR2 as SQSDAQ. V dropped 11 bases and J dropped 0; count of bases not matched to a gene: 4. CDR3 loop: CACTSGASYEQYF. CDR3 nucleotides: TGTGCCTGTACTAGCGGGGCCTCCTACGAGCAGTACTTC.

This rearrangement joins TRBV4-3 to TRBJ1-4; maybe TRBD1 (6 bases). CDR1 is LGHNA and CDR2 is YSLEER in the germline V gene. The CDR3 length is 15 residues. The V and J ends lost 0 bases and 5 bases respectively, with 10 bases between them. As DNA, the CDR3 is TGCGCCAGCAGCCAAGATACAGGGCAGAATGAAAAACTGTTTTTT. Translation: CASSQDTGQNEKLFF.

J is TRBJ2-5 and V is TRBV7-8, with 8 bases that match TRBD1. Germline V lookup: CDR1 SGHVS, CDR2 FQNEAQ. V gave up 5 bases and J gave up 2 bases; unmatched junction bases: 4. The CDR3 covers 14 residues. The CDR3 spells CASSRTGFQETQYF. Written as DNA, the CDR3 is TGTGCCAGCAGCCGGACAGGGTTTCAAGAGACCCAGTACTTC.

This sequence joins TRBV28 and TRBJ2-7; D is uncertain. Trimming took 4 bases from V and 7 from J, leaving 14 bases between them. The V gene's germline CDR1 is MDHEN and CDR2 SYDVKM. The CDR3 has 13 residues. The DNA for the CDR3 is TGTGCCAGCAGTTCTCCTTCTTTACAAGAGCAGTACTTC. This gives the protein CASSSPSLQEQYF.

The V gene is TRBV14, the J gene TRBJ1-2; D is possibly TRBD1 (5 bases). Germline V lookup: CDR1 SGHDN, CDR2 FVKESK. The CDR3 is made up of 13 amino acids. Trimming pared 3 bases from V and 4 bases from J, leaving 9 bases between. This CDR3 is CASSQTALYGYTF. As DNA, the CDR3 is TGTGCCAGCAGCCAGACAGCGCTCTATGGCTACACCTTC.

The chain is built from TRBV4-3 and TRBJ1-2; tentative D call: TRBD1 (5 bases). The CDR3 totals 17 residues. Germline assignment: CDR1 LGHNA and CDR2 YSLEER. V lost 0 bases and J 8 bases, leaving 22 bases between the germline ends. CDR3 in amino acids: CASSQDISPIRGRGYTF. CDR3 in DNA: TGCGCCAGCAGCCAAGATATTAGTCCAATTAGGGGTCGAGGCTACACCTTC.

This clone has more than one count but fewer than ten. The rearrangement uses TRBV6-5 and TRBJ1-6, with D hard to call. Trimming shortened V by 0 bases and J by 13 bases, and 16 bases separated the two germline ends. The germline V gene encodes CDR1 MNHEY and CDR2 SVGAGI. The CDR3 runs 15 residues. The CDR3 coding sequence is TGTGCCAGCAGTTACTCCGGAGGCCCTCTTTTCCCCCTCCACTTT. This translates into CASSYSGGPLFPLHF.

This chain joins TRBV10-2 and TRBJ2-5; D may be TRBD2 (5 bases). V was shortened by 6 bases and J by 4 bases, with 15 bases between the two germline ends. The germline V gene encodes CDR1 WSHSY and CDR2 SAAADI. This CDR3 region has 14 residues. The CDR3 nucleotides read TGCGCCAGCAGCCCGCGCGGGTCCGGAGAGACCCAGTACTTC. This codes for CASSPRGSGETQYF.

This sequence joins TRBV5-1 and TRBJ1-5; 7 bases map to TRBD1. CDR1 is SGHRS and CDR2 is YFSETQ in the germline V gene. The CDR3 is made up of 14 amino acids. With V trimmed by 2 bases and J by 7 bases, 6 bases remained unmatched. The CDR3 sequence is CASSFEGGGQPQHF. Written as DNA, the CDR3 is TGCGCCAGCAGCTTCGAAGGGGGCGGACAGCCCCAGCATTTT.

V and J are TRBV11-1 and TRBJ2-1; TRBD2 matches 9 bases. From germline, CDR1 is SGHAT and CDR2 FQDESV (reference sequence). CDR3 length: 16 residues. V was pared by 2 bases and J by 6 bases, with 8 bases of the junction left unmatched. The CDR3 nucleotides are TGTGCCAGCAGCTTACTCGCGGGGGGGATAGGCAATGAGCAGTTCTTC. Protein sequence: CASSLLAGGIGNEQFF.

J is TRBJ2-5 and V is TRBV7-2, with D perhaps TRBD1 (6 bases). Germline V lookup: CDR1 SGHTA, CDR2 FQGNSA. The V and J ends lost 3 bases and 2 bases respectively, with 13 bases between them. CDR3 length: 15 residues. CDR3 bases: TGTGCCAGCAGCTTCCGGGCAGGGGAACAAGAGACCCAGTACTTC. Its protein is CASSFRAGEQETQYF.

This chain's CDR3 is CASSLGQYSYNEQFF. DNA of the CDR3: TGCGCCAGCAGCCTAGGACAGTATTCCTACAATGAGCAGTTCTTC. J is TRBJ2-1 and V is TRBV4-1; tentatively, D is TRBD1 (6 bases). CDR3 size: 15 residues. The V gene lost 4 bases and the J gene lost 1 base, with 11 bases spanning the gap. Germline values: CDR1 MGHRA, CDR2 YSYEKL.

CDR3 sequence: CASSVANGADTQYF. CDR3 coding DNA: TGTGCCAGCAGCGTAGCTAATGGGGCAGATACGCAGTATTTT. The chain has TRBV9 and TRBJ2-3; D unresolved. The germline V and J ends were trimmed by 0 bases and 4 bases, with 9 bases remaining between them. Germline CDR1 is SGDLS and CDR2 is YYNGEE. The CDR3 loop spans 14 amino acids. Combining the CDR3 with reference TRBV9 and TRBJ2-3 gives the whole variable domain DSGVTQTPKHLITATGQRVTLRCSPRSGDLSVYWYQQSLDQGLQFLIQYYNGEERAKGNILERFSAQQFPDLHSELNLSSLELGDSALYFCASSVANGADTQYFGPGTRLTVL.

This clone was counted between two and nine times. The rearrangement joins TRBV7-2 to TRBJ2-2; D is ambiguous. V was pared by 4 bases and J by 4 bases, with 7 bases between. The germline gives CDR1 SGHTA, CDR2 FQGNSA. CDR3 length: 13 amino acids. The CDR3: CASSSVGTGELFF. The CDR3 DNA reads TGTGCCAGCAGCTCCGTGGGCACCGGGGAGCTGTTTTTT. The whole variable domain, remainder taken from reference TRBV7-2 and TRBJ2-2, is GAGVSQSPSNKVTEKGKDVELRCDPISGHTALYWYRQSLGQGLEFLIYFQGNSAPDKSGLPSDRFSAERTGGSVSTLTIQRTQQEDSAVYLCASSSVGTGELFFGEGSRLTVL.

V and J are TRBV9 and TRBJ2-5; TRBD1 matches at 11 bases. Germline CDR1 reads SGDLS; CDR2 reads YYNGEE. The CDR3 covers 16 residues. With V trimmed by 4 bases and J by 5 bases, 10 bases remained unmatched. The CDR3 region has the DNA TGTGCCAGCAGCCCCCGTGGGGGACAGGGGGACGAGACCCAGTACTTC. Its translation is CASSPRGGQGDETQYF.

The CDR3 here is CASRSPTGDTEAFF. The CDR3 nucleotides are TGTGCCAGCAGGTCCCCAACAGGGGACACTGAAGCTTTCTTT. The chain combines TRBV28 with TRBJ1-1; 7 bases agree with TRBD1. Germline assignment: CDR1 MDHEN and CDR2 SYDVKM. The CDR3 totals 14 residues. V was clipped by 6 bases and J by 3 bases; unmatched bases: 7.